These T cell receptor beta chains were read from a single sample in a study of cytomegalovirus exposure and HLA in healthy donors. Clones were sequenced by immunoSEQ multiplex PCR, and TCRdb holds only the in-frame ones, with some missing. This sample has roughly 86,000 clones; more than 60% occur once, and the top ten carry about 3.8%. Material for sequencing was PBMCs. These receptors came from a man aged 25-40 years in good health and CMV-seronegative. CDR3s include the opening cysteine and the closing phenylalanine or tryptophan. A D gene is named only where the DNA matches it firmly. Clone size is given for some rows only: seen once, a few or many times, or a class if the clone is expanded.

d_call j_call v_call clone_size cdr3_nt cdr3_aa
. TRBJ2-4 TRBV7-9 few TGTGCCAGCGCCCAGGCGCTTCTAAACATTCAGTACTTC CASAQALLNIQYF
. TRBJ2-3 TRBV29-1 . TGCAGCGTTGTACCCCGGACACAGAGCACAGATACGCAGTATTTT CSVVPRTQSTDTQYF
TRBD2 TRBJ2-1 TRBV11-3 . TGTGCCAGCAGCTTACTAGCGGGGGGCAATGAGCAGTTCTTC CASSLLAGGNEQFF
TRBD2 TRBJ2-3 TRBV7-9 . TGTTCCAGCAGCTTAAGGGCTGGCGGGGGAGTGGATACGCAGTATTTT CSSSLRAGGGVDTQYF
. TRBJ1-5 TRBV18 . TGTGCCAGCTCACCAACTCTCAATCAGCCCCAGCATTTT CASSPTLNQPQHF
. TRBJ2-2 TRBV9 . TGTGCCAGCAGCGATGCGCCCGGGGAGCTGTTTTTT CASSDAPGELFF
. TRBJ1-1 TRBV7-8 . TGTGCCAGCAGATACGCAGGGTTGGGTAGTCGAACTGAAGCTTTCTTT CASRYAGLGSRTEAFF
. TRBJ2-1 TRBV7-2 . TGTGCCAGCAGCTTAGGGCGGCCCCTTGTTCCAGACAATGAGCAGTTCTTC CASSLGRPLVPDNEQFF
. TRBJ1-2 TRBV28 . TGTGCCAGCAACTCTGCGGGACCATATGGCTACACCTTC CASNSAGPYGYTF
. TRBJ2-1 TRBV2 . TGTGCCAGCAGAGAGCTTACAGGGTTCGATGAGCAGTTCTTC CASRELTGFDEQFF
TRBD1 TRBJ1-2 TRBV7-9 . TGTGCCAGCACCAGGACAGGCGATAACGGCTATGGCTACACCTTC CASTRTGDNGYGYTF
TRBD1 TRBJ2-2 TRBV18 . TGTGCCAGCTCACCAGCCGGGACAGGGAGGAACACCGGGGAGCTGTTTTTT CASSPAGTGRNTGELFF
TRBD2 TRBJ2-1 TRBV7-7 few TGTGCTAGCAGCTTAGGATCTAGCGGGAGGGATGAGCAGTTCTTC CASSLGSSGRDEQFF
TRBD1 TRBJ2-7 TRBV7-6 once TGTGCCAGCAGCTTTGGGGACAGTGGGTCCTACGAGCAGTACTTC CASSFGDSGSYEQYF
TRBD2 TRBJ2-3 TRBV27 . TGTGCCAGCAGTCGGACTAGCGGGAGGTTTTCAGATACGCAGTATTTT CASSRTSGRFSDTQYF
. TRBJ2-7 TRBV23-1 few TGCGCCAGCAGTCAATGGCCATGTGGAGTGTTTCCCTACGAGCAGTACTTC CASSQWPCGVFPYEQYF
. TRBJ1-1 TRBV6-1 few TGTGCCAGCAGCCCCCCGGGGGAAGCGACTGAAGCTTTCTTT CASSPPGEATEAFF
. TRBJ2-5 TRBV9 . TGTGCCAGCAGCCCGCCTGGTGGGCTGGAAGAGACCCAGTACTTC CASSPPGGLEETQYF
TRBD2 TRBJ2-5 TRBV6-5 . TGTGCCAGCGGATCACTAGCGGGGGGTCAGACCCAGTACTTC CASGSLAGGQTQYF
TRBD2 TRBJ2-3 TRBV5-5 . TGTGCCAGCAGCTTGTTGAGCGGGACCTACACAGATACGCAGTATTTT CASSLLSGTYTDTQYF
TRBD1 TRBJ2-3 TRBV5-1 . TGCGCCAGCAGCTTGCAACCGGGACAGGGGGTGACAGATACGCAGTATTTT CASSLQPGQGVTDTQYF
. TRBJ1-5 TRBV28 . TGTGCCAGCAGCATCTCGGGGGGCAATCAGCCCCAGCATTTT CASSISGGNQPQHF
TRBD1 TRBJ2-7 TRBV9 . TGTGCCAGCAGCGTAGCAGGACAGGTAGGATACGAGCAGTACTTC CASSVAGQVGYEQYF
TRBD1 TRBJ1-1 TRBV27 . TGTGCCAGCAGTCTGGACAGGCCTGGCCCGAACACTGAAGCTTTCTTT CASSLDRPGPNTEAFF
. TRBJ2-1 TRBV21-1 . TGTGCCAGTAGCAAGGGGGCAGGGGGCTTTGGCTATGAGCAGTTCTTC CASSKGAGGFGYEQFF
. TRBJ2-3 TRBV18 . TGTGCCAGCTCATTCAGAGGAGGGGCAAGCACAGATACGCAGTATTTT CASSFRGGASTDTQYF
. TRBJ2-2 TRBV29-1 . TGCAGCGCGGGACTGGTGAACACCGGGGAGCTGTTTTTT CSAGLVNTGELFF
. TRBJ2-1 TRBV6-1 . TGTGCCAGCAGTGAAGCGGTGAGCTCCTACAATGAGCAGTTCTTC CASSEAVSSYNEQFF
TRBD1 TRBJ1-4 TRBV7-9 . TGTGCCAGCAGCCGATACCAGGGGGCTGGTGAAAAACTGTTTTTT CASSRYQGAGEKLFF
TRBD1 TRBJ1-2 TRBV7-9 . TGTGCCAGCAGCTTAACAGGGGGCCCTCTCTATGGCTACACCTTC CASSLTGGPLYGYTF
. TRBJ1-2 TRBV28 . TGTGCCAGCAGTTTAGAGGTCAGCAACTATGGCTACACCTTC CASSLEVSNYGYTF
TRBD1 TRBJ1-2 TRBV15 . TGTGCCACCAGCAGGGTACAGGGGGCCTATGGCTACACCTTC CATSRVQGAYGYTF
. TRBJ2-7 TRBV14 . TGTGCCAGCAGCCGAACCCACAGGGTTGGCTACGAGCAGTACTTC CASSRTHRVGYEQYF
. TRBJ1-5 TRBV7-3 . TGTGCCAGCAGCTTAACAGGGGGAAGCAATCAGCCCCAGCATTTT CASSLTGGSNQPQHF
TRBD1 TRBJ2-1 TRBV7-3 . TGTGCCAGCAGCTACACAGGGGGCTCGGGCAATGAGCAGTTCTTC CASSYTGGSGNEQFF
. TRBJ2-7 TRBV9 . TGTGCCAGCAGCCCCGAAACCCTTGGAGACGAGCAGTACTTC CASSPETLGDEQYF
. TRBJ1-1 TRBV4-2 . TGTGCCAGCAGCCCCCTCCCCGGAGTGTACACTGAAGCTTTCTTT CASSPLPGVYTEAFF
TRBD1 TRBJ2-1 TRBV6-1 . TGTGCCAGCAGTGACCTCCCCGACAGGGGAGGTGAGCAGTTCTTC CASSDLPDRGGEQFF
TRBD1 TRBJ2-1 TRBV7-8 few TGTGCCAGCAAAAAAAGGACAGGGGAATACAATGAGCAGTTCTTC CASKKRTGEYNEQFF
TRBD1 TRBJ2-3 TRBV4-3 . TGCGCCAGCAGCCAAGATGACAGGGACACAGATACGCAGTATTTT CASSQDDRDTDTQYF
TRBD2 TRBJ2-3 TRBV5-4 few TGTGCCAGCAGCTTGGCGGTAGCGGGGGGGGTCACAGATACGCAGTATTTT CASSLAVAGGVTDTQYF
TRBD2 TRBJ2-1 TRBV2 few TGTGCCAGCAGTGAAAGGAGCGGGAGGGCCAATGAGCAGTTCTTC CASSERSGRANEQFF
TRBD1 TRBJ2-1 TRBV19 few TGTGCCAGTGCTCGGACAGGGATGTATGATGAGCAGTTCTTC CASARTGMYDEQFF
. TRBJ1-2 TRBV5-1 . TGCGCCAGCAGCTCTGACAGTGGCTACACCTTC CASSSDSGYTF
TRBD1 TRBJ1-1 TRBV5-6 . TGTGCCAGCAGCTCCAGGGGGACTGAAGCTTTCTTT CASSSRGTEAFF
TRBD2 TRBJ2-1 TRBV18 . TGTGCCAGCTCACCAACGGGACTAGCGGCAAATGAGCAGTTCTTC CASSPTGLAANEQFF
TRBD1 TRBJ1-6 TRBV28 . TGTGCCAGCAGTTTAGACGGGACAGTCAATTCACCCCTCCACTTT CASSLDGTVNSPLHF